The clone carrying this TCR beta chain appeared a single time. Participants were aged about 18 to 95 years, lived in 20 to 30 US areas, and enrolled virtually. Within 2 weeks of study entry, exposed participants had contacted a PCR-confirmed or clinician-diagnosed COVID-19 case. These data originate in a study of blood T cell repertoires in COVID-19. At the level of the study: Sources were T cells, B-cell-depleted T cells, or PBMCs; the material itself was cDNA or gDNA.

Original analysis: Amplifying reference gene primers gave estimates of nucleated cell counts. Only in-frame clones appear in the TCRdb table, and some are missing; sequencing was by immunoSEQ multiplex PCR. From that table come the V and J calls and clone size; the DNA was used to work out D and trimming. The sample carries 330,000 or so clones, around nine tenths recorded once. What was sequenced was PBMCs or T cells enriched from blood (not recorded which). The TCR comes from a woman in her 30s who had been exposed to COVID-19.

The CDR3 bases are TGTGCCAGCAGCTGGGGCGGTACCTACAATGAGCAGTTCTTC. Protein product: CASSWGGTYNEQFF. The V and J genes are TRBV11-1 and TRBJ2-1; perhaps TRBD1 as D (5 bases). Germline CDR1 and CDR2: SGHAT and FQDESV (reference sequence). The CDR3 extends over 14 amino acids. V lost 4 bases and J 2 bases, leaving 9 bases between the germline ends. Full variable domain (rest looked up from reference TRBV11-1 and TRBJ2-1): EAEVAQSPRYKITEKSQAVAFWCDPISGHATLYWYRQILGQGPELLVQFQDESVVDDSQLPKDRFSAERLKGVDSTLKIQPAELGDSAMYLCASSWGGTYNEQFFGPGTRLTVL.